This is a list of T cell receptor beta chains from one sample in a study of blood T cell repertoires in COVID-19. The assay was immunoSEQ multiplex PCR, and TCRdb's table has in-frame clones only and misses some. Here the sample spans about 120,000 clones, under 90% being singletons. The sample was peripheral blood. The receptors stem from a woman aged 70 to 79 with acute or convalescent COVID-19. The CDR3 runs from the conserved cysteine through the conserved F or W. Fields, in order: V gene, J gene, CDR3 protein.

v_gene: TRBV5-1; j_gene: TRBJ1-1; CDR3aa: CASSPGQGSLMGTEAFF
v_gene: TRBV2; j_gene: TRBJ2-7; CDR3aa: CASSEGNSHSDF
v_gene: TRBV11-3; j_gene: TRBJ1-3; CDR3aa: CASSLYSDRPGNTIYF
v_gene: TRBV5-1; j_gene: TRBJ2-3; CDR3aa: CASSLEGGTQYF
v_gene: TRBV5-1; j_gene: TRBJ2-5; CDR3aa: CASSLVGLTKETQYF
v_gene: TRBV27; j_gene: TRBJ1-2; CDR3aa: CASSFLGPAEGYTF
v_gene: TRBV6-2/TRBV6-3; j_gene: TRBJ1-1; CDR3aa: CASTPGGSRTEAFF
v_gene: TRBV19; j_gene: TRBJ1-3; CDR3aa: CASSISGKFGNTIYF
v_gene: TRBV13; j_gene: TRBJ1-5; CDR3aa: CASSLGQSNQPQHF
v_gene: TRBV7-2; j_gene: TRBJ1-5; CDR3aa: CASSLGIRVDNQPQHF
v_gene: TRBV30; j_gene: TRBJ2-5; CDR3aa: CAWSWTSGGQETQYF
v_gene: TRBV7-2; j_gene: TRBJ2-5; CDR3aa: CASSLWLAPGETQYF
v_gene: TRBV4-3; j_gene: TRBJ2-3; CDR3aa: CASSQDIGQGADTQYF
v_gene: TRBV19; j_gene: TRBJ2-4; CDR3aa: CASRDRDAWYF
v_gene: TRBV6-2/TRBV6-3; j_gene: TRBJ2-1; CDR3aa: CASSYSGGALFF
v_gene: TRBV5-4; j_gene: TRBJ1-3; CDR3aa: CASSLVGHGNTIYF
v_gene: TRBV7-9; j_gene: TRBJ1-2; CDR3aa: CASSPGGFQSNYGYTF
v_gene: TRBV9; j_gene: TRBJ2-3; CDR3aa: CASSVDGQAADTQYF
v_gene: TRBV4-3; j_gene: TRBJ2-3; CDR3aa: CASSQDPGRGRTDTQYF
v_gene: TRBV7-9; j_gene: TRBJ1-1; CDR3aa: CASSLNSAGKAFF
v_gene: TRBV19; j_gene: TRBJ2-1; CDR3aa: CASSTILGRAGGEQFF
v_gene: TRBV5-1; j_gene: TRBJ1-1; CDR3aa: CASSSSTGVSTEAFF
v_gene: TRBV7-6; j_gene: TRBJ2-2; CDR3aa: CASSPRPPGDTGELFF
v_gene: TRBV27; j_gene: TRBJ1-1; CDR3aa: CASSLRQLTTNTEAFF
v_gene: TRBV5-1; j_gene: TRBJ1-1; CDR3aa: CASSPGQAGKAFF
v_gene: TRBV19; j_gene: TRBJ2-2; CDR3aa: CASSVEQGYTGELFF
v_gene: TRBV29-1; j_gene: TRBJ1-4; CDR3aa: CSVIRGTNEKLFF
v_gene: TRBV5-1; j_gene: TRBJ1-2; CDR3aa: CASSLGQGARGGYTF
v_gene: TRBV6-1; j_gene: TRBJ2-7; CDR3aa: CASSETQLAGYEQYF
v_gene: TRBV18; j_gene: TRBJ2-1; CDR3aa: CASSPDQGAFNEQFF
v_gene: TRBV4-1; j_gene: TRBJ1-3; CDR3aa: CASSPSTGGGNTIYF
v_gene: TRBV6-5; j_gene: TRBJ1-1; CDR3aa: CASTTGSTEAFF
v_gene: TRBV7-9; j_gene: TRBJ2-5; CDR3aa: CASSTRQNQETQYF
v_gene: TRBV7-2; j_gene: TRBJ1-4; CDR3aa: CASSFGGNEKLFF
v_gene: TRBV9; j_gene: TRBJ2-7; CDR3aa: CASSEGAGGSYEQYF
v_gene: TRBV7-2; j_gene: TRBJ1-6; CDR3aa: CASSRQGFSSPLHF
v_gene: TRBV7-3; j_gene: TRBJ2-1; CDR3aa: CASSLDRFYNEQFF